This passage covers 20 T cell receptor beta chains from one sample sequenced in a study of radiation and T cells in renal cell carcinoma. Measured with immunoSEQ multiplex PCR; TCRdb has only the in-frame clones, and not every one. The sample shows around 9,300 clones, roughly 60% of them seen only once. As to treatment: 15 Gy SBRT to primary tumor, nephrectomy 4 weeks later. The sequencing used tumor tissue, collected from a patient whose treatment included radiotherapy and nephrectomy. These receptor sequences come from a woman in her forties or fifties with renal cell carcinoma.

This clone was seen only a few times. This chain connects TRBV27 to TRBJ2-1, with D perhaps matching TRBD2 (6 bases). The V gene lost 6 bases and the J gene lost 7 bases, with 16 bases spanning the gap. Per the germline V gene, CDR1 is MNHEY and CDR2 is SMNVEV (reference sequence). The CDR3 covers 14 residues. The CDR3 region is CASRMFIAGNEQFF. The CDR3 DNA follows: TGTGCCAGCAGAATGTTTATTGCGGGGAATGAGCAGTTCTTC.

V and J are TRBV7-2 and TRBJ2-4; D gene ambiguous. The CDR3 is 14 amino acids. From germline, CDR1 is SGHTA and CDR2 FQGNSA. Trimming cost V 1 base and J 6 bases, with 10 bases left between them. The CDR3, as DNA: TGTGCCAGCAGCTTAGGGGCCTTGGGAAACATTCAGTACTTC. Translating it yields CASSLGALGNIQYF.

The chain carries TRBV7-8 and TRBJ1-2, with 9 positions matching TRBD1. This CDR3 contains 14 residues. V lost 1 base to trimming and J lost 6 bases; unmatched junction nucleotides: 3. The germline V gene has CDR1 SGHVS and CDR2 FQNEAQ. The DNA of the CDR3 is TGTGCCAGCAGCTTAGGCAACAGGGGGCATGGCTACACCTTC. Translation gives CASSLGNRGHGYTF.

This clone was counted only a few times. The chain couples TRBV19 to TRBJ2-3, with 9 bases fitting TRBD2. V trimming: 7 bases; J trimming: 6 bases; junction bases outside the gene matches: 2. CDR1 is LNHDA and CDR2 is SQIVND in the germline V gene (reference sequence). The CDR3 totals 12 residues. CDR3 region: CASKAGGDTQYF. DNA for the CDR3: TGTGCCAGTAAGGCGGGGGGGGATACGCAGTATTTT. Based on the CDR3 plus reference TRBV19 and TRBJ2-3, the full variable domain is DGGITQSPKYLFRKEGQNVTLSCEQNLNHDAMYWYRQDPGQGLRLIYYSQIVNDFQKGDIAEGYSVSREKKESFPLTVTSAQKNPTAFYLCASKAGGDTQYFGPGTRLTVL.

The chain recombines TRBV9 with TRBJ1-1; D gene uncertain. Germline V gives CDR1 SGDLS, CDR2 YYNGEE. Trimming left V 3 bases short and J 2 bases short, with 11 bases between. The CDR3 spans 14 residues. Here the CDR3 DNA reads TGTGCCAGCAGCGGGACGGAGGTCAACACTGAAGCTTTCTTT. This encodes CASSGTEVNTEAFF.

Concerning this clone itself: The junction differs from germline at one of its ends, possibly a read error. V is TRBV5-5 and J is TRBJ2-4; perhaps D is TRBD1 or TRBD2 (5 bases each). This CDR3 is 12 amino acids long. CDR1 and CDR2 from the germline V gene are SGHKS and YYEKEE (reference sequence). This CDR3 reads CASSLLGTPSLF. The CDR3 DNA is TGTGCCAGCAGCCTGCTAGGGACCCCCTCTTTATTC. The entire variable domain, with the rest obtained from reference TRBV5-5 and TRBJ2-4, is as follows: DAGVTQSPTHLIKTRGQQVTLRCSPISGHKSVSWYQQVLGQGPQFIFQYYEKEERGRGNFPDRFSARQFPNYSSELNVNALLLGDSALYLCASSLLGTPSLFGAGTRLSVL.

Written as DNA, the CDR3 is TGTGCCAGCAGGCCCACAGGGGGAAATAATCAGCCCCAGCATTTT. The encoded protein is CASRPTGGNNQPQHF. The rearrangement uses TRBV6-1 and TRBJ1-5; 8 nucleotides line up with TRBD1. Looked up from germline, CDR1 is MNHNS and CDR2 is SASEGT. V was pared by 6 bases and J by 4 bases, with 8 bases of the junction left unmatched. This CDR3 has 15 residues.

This clone appeared a few times. The chain uses TRBV9 and TRBJ2-5; 11 positions agree with TRBD2. V lost 5 bases to trimming and J lost 4 bases; unmatched junction nucleotides: 7. The germline V gene encodes CDR1 SGDLS and CDR2 YYNGEE. This CDR3 has 15 residues. DNA of the CDR3: TGTGCCAGCAGTGAGGATAGCGGGAGGGGAGAGACCCAGTACTTC. Its translation is CASSEDSGRGETQYF.

The chain has TRBV6-1 and TRBJ1-2; D is unclear. The V end lost 3 bases, the J end lost 0 bases, and 8 bases lay between the germline ends. The CDR3 totals 14 residues. The germline gives CDR1 MNHNS, CDR2 SASEGT. The CDR3 sequence is CASSDIGTNYGYTF. The CDR3 DNA reads as TGTGCCAGCAGTGATATTGGCACTAACTATGGCTACACCTTC.

The rearrangement joins TRBV11-3 to TRBJ2-5, with 10 nucleotides matching TRBD1. Trimming removed 4 bases from V and 1 base from J; junction bases left unmatched: 9. This CDR3 has 17 residues. In germline, CDR1 is SGHNT, CDR2 YENEEA. CDR3: CASSSAVGTGVQETQYF. The CDR3 DNA sequence: TGTGCCAGCAGCTCAGCCGTAGGGACAGGGGTCCAAGAGACCCAGTACTTC.

The chain couples TRBV7-2 to TRBJ2-1; a weak D match, TRBD2 (5 bases). V lost 5 bases and J lost 0, with 14 bases in between. The CDR3 spans 16 residues. In germline, CDR1 is SGHTA, CDR2 FQGNSA. Here the CDR3 DNA reads TGTGCCAGCAGCCAATTAGCGAGGGTCTCCTACAATGAGCAGTTCTTC. Translated: CASSQLARVSYNEQFF.

This clone was detected only a few times. The J gene is TRBJ1-2, the V gene TRBV9; 7 bases fit TRBD1. With V trimmed by 4 bases and J by 5 bases, 8 bases remained unmatched. Germline loops: CDR1 SGDLS, CDR2 YYNGEE. The CDR3 has 14 amino acids. The CDR3 reads CASSSHRGPYGYTF. DNA for the CDR3: TGTGCCAGCAGCTCCCACAGGGGTCCGTATGGCTACACCTTC.

This chain connects TRBV6-5 to TRBJ2-7, with TRBD1 matching over 7 bases. CDR1 and CDR2 from the germline V gene are MNHEY and SVGAGI. Trimming removed 4 bases from V and 3 bases from J; junction bases left unmatched: 9. The CDR3 is made up of 15 amino acids. The CDR3 DNA reads as TGTGCCAGCAGTTTGAAAGACAGGGTCCGCTACGAGCAGTACTTC. This translates into CASSLKDRVRYEQYF.

This clone was seen only a few times. This chain links TRBV2 with TRBJ1-2, with 10 bases fitting TRBD1. The CDR3 has 14 residues. V was pared by 6 bases and J by 1 base, with 2 bases of the junction left unmatched. Per germline, CDR1 SNHLY and CDR2 FYNNEI. The CDR3 region has the DNA TGTGCCAGCAGAAGGACAGGGGGTAACTATGGCTACACCTTC. Translated, it gives CASRRTGGNYGYTF. Variable domain in full (rest from reference TRBV2 and TRBJ1-2): EPEVTQTPSHQVTQMGQEVILRCVPISNHLYFYWYRQILGQKVEFLVSFYNNEISEKSEIFDDQFSVERPDGSNFTLKIRSTKLEDSAMYFCASRRTGGNYGYTFGSGTRLTVV.

There are a few counts of this clone. J is TRBJ1-2 and V is TRBV7-2; no firm D call. V gave up 3 bases and J gave up 6 bases, with 11 bases separating them. Germline V gene sequence: CDR1 SGHTA, CDR2 FQGNSA. The CDR3 contains 13 residues. CDR3 DNA sequence: TGTGCCAGCAGCTTTGTACGGTCGGATGGCTACACCTTC. Its translation is CASSFVRSDGYTF.

The rearrangement links TRBV6-5 to TRBJ2-3; no clear D. The CDR3 contains 14 residues. With 0 bases removed from V and 4 bases from J, the gap between germline ends came to 8 bases. Germline assignment: CDR1 MNHEY and CDR2 SVGAGI. The CDR3 is CASSYSPWADTQYF. For the CDR3, the DNA is TGTGCCAGCAGTTACTCCCCCTGGGCAGATACGCAGTATTTT.

V and J are TRBV7-2 and TRBJ1-1; D is perhaps TRBD1 (6 bases). With 1 base removed from V and 4 bases from J, the gap between germline ends came to 13 bases. The CDR3 has 15 amino acids. The V gene's germline CDR1 is SGHTA and CDR2 FQGNSA. The CDR3: CASSLVWGAGTEAFF. The CDR3 nucleotides are TGTGCCAGCAGCTTAGTGTGGGGGGCTGGCACTGAAGCTTTCTTT.

The V and J genes are TRBV27 and TRBJ2-3; TRBD1 is a possible D gene (5 bases). The germline V and J ends were trimmed by 0 bases and 1 base, with 5 bases remaining between them. Germline CDR1 MNHEY, CDR2 SMNVEV (reference sequence). This CDR3 region has 14 residues. Here the CDR3 DNA reads TGTGCCAGCAGTTTATCGACAGGCACAGATACGCAGTATTTT. Translation: CASSLSTGTDTQYF.

The genes are TRBV9 and TRBJ2-7; 8 nucleotides agree with TRBD1. The germline V gene has CDR1 SGDLS and CDR2 YYNGEE. This CDR3 spans 16 amino acids. J was trimmed by 6 bases and V by 0 bases; bases with no gene match: 11. CDR3 in amino acids: CASSVGGWTGQSEQYF. The CDR3 nucleotides read TGTGCCAGCAGCGTAGGAGGATGGACAGGGCAAAGCGAGCAGTACTTC. Based on the CDR3 plus reference TRBV9 and TRBJ2-7, the full variable domain is DSGVTQTPKHLITATGQRVTLRCSPRSGDLSVYWYQQSLDQGLQFLIQYYNGEERAKGNILERFSAQQFPDLHSELNLSSLELGDSALYFCASSVGGWTGQSEQYFGPGTRLTVT.

This clone was found once. The V and J genes are TRBV5-1 and TRBJ2-3; 10 bases are a match to TRBD2. V gave up 4 bases and J gave up 4 bases; unmatched junction bases: 6. From germline, CDR1 is SGHRS and CDR2 YFSETQ. The CDR3 loop spans 15 amino acids. CDR3 residues: CASSRASGRADTQYF. In DNA form, the CDR3 reads TGCGCCAGCAGCAGGGCTAGCGGGAGAGCAGATACGCAGTATTTT.